A selection of T cell receptor beta chains follows, all from one sample in a study of CXCR3-negative and CXCR3-positive naive CD8 T cells. TCRdb re-called the 5' RACE reads; one entry per CDR3 protein, DNA not given. The sample holds around 63,000 distinct CDR3 sequences. Sequenced: naive CXCR3+ CD8+ T cells from blood. These receptors all come from a human donor in good health. Some clones in this sample may be carry-over from other donors' samples. Each CDR3 is given with its conserved first and last residue. Rows give clone size only sometimes, using once, few, many, or a class for an expanded clone.

v_call,clone_size,j_call,cdr3_aa
TRBV20-1,NA,TRBJ2-7,CSAGQAYEQYF
TRBV5-5,NA,TRBJ2-7,CASSRTSGGLYEQYF
TRBV20-1,NA,TRBJ2-4,CSAREISKNIQYF
TRBV12-5,NA,TRBJ2-7,CASGWGTGPNEQYF
TRBV6-5,NA,TRBJ2-2,CASSYWTTNTGELFF
TRBV5-6,NA,TRBJ2-2,CASSLDRGYTGELFF
TRBV19,NA,TRBJ1-5,CASSKLQGNQPQHF
TRBV7-2,NA,TRBJ2-2,CASSLAPPASGATGELFF
TRBV20-1,NA,TRBJ2-4,CSARPRGAEIQYF
TRBV4-1,NA,TRBJ1-1,CASSPTGTHNPNTEAFF
TRBV12-5,NA,TRBJ2-7,CASGFGQGYEQYF
TRBV20-1,NA,TRBJ2-3,CSVPNRVTDTQYF
TRBV29-1,NA,TRBJ2-1,CSVGLAGVEQFF
TRBV11-2,NA,TRBJ2-5,CASSKPTGELETQYF
TRBV7-9,NA,TRBJ2-7,CASSLSTGAEEQYF
TRBV4-1,NA,TRBJ2-1,CASSQAGGYNEQFF
TRBV14,NA,TRBJ1-6,CASSQRTPSSYNSPLHF
TRBV7-3,NA,TRBJ2-3,CASGSISTDTQYF
TRBV10-3,NA,TRBJ1-1,CAISEPREMNTEAFF
TRBV7-9,medium-sized,TRBJ2-3,CASRGGGYTDTQYF
TRBV7-2,NA,TRBJ2-7,CASSLVLREGEQYF
TRBV29-1,NA,TRBJ1-2,CSVVGTGNFYGYTF
TRBV7-9,NA,TRBJ2-2,CASSLLPGPYTGELFF
TRBV7-9,NA,TRBJ2-3,CASSTTRGTQYF
TRBV7-3,NA,TRBJ1-2,CASSLQGADGYTF
TRBV7-6,NA,TRBJ2-7,CASSLEAGLSYEQYF
TRBV28,NA,TRBJ2-7,CASSLIPGQGDYEQYF
TRBV29-1,NA,TRBJ2-6,CSVDFSSGANVLTF
TRBV14,NA,TRBJ1-1,CASSLTNRVGAFF
TRBV23-1,NA,TRBJ1-2,CASSQPPENYGYTF
TRBV15,NA,TRBJ2-1,CATNGVTGNNEQFF
TRBV20-1,NA,TRBJ2-3,CSARGLAGGVTDTQYF
TRBV6-5,NA,TRBJ2-5,CASSGGTSGYQETQYF
TRBV5-1,NA,TRBJ2-5,CASSLGGVYQETQYF